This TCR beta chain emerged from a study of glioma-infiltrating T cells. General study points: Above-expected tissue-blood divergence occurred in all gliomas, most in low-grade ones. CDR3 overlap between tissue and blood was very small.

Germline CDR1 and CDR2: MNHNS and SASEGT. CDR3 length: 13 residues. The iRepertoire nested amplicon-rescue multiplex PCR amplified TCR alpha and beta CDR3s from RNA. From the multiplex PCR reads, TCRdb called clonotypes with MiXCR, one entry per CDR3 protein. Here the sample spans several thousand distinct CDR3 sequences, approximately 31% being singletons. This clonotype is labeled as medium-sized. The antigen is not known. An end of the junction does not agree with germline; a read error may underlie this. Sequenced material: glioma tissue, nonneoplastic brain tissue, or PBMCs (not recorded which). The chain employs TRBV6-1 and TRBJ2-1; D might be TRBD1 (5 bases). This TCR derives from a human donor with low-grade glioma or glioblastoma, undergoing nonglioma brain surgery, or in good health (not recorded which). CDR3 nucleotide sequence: TGTGCCAGCAGGGGGCGCTCCTACAATGAGCGGTTCTTC. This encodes CASRGRSYNERFF.